These 9 T cell receptor beta chains originate from one sample sequenced in a study of OX40 agonist ivuxolimab in advanced cancers. The data were produced by immunoSEQ multiplex PCR, yet TCRdb's version contains in-frame clones alone and is incomplete. This table has almost 85,000 clones, about 93% appearing once. The sequencing here drew on CD4+ or CD8+ T cells sorted from blood, taken in a trial of the OX40 agonist ivuxolimab. The source is an adult with an advanced solid tumor such as melanoma, head and neck, liver or kidney cancer.

The CDR3 loop is CSVDDTGKRNSYEQYF. DNA for the CDR3: TGCAGCGTTGACGACACCGGGAAGCGGAACTCCTACGAGCAGTACTTC. The genes are TRBV29-1 and TRBJ2-7, with D perhaps TRBD2 (5 bases). This CDR3 has 16 amino acids. Trimming left V 3 bases short and J 0 bases short, with 18 bases between. Germline V gene data show CDR1 as SQVTM and CDR2 as ANQGSEA.

This chain links TRBV5-4 with TRBJ2-7; TRBD1 matches 7 bases. Trimming took 4 bases from V and 5 from J; bases not matched to a gene: 3. The CDR3 has 12 amino acids. Germline V lookup: CDR1 SGHNT, CDR2 YYREEE (reference sequence). CDR3 residues: CASSVTGHEQYF. DNA of the CDR3: TGTGCCAGCAGCGTGACAGGGCACGAGCAGTACTTC.

The chain joins TRBV25-1 to TRBJ1-2; possibly TRBD1 for D (5 bases). There are 14 residues in the CDR3. CDR1 and CDR2 from the germline V gene are MGHDK and SYGVNS. V was clipped by 6 bases and J by 8 bases, with 19 bases between them. CDR3 sequence reads: CASSVTGGVRGYTF. The CDR3, as DNA: TGTGCCAGCAGCGTCACCGGGGGGGTGAGGGGCTACACCTTC.

The chain recombines TRBV19 with TRBJ2-1; TRBD2 agrees at 9 bases. This CDR3 has 18 residues. The V gene end was trimmed by 3 bases and the J gene end by 2 bases; junction bases not matched to a gene: 11. Germline V gene lookup returns CDR1 LNHDA and CDR2 SQIVND (reference sequence). The CDR3 region has the DNA TGTGCCAGTAGTATCCAGGCGGGAGGGCCGAGGCCCTACAATGAGCAGTTCTTC. Translating it yields CASSIQAGGPRPYNEQFF.

The gene calls are TRBV5-5 and TRBJ2-1, with a possible D match to TRBD2 (6 bases). This CDR3 has 17 amino acids. CDR1 and CDR2 (germline): SGHKS, YYEKEE (reference sequence). Between the trimmed V and J ends, which lost 0 bases and 9 bases, there was a span of 22 bases. DNA of the CDR3: TGTGCCAGCAGCTTGGAGGTCTGGGACTTTGCGTTGGGTGAGCAGTTCTTC. Translated: CASSLEVWDFALGEQFF.

The J gene is TRBJ2-3, the V gene TRBV7-9; D gene uncertain. The CDR3 contains 17 residues. Germline values: CDR1 SEHNR, CDR2 FQNEAQ (reference sequence). V dropped 10 bases and J dropped 0 bases, with 23 bases sitting between them. CDR3 DNA: TGTGCCATCCCCGTGGGGATCCGTACCCCTAGCACAGATACGCAGTATTTT. It codes for CAIPVGIRTPSTDTQYF. The full variable domain, completed using reference TRBV7-9 and TRBJ2-3, is DTGVSQNPRHKITKRGQNVTFRCDPISEHNRLYWYRQTLGQGPEFLTYFQNEAQLEKSRLLSDRFSAERPKGSFSTLEIQRTEQGDSAMYLCAIPVGIRTPSTDTQYFGPGTRLTVL.

The V call is TRBV7-3, the J call TRBJ2-2, with TRBD2 matching 9 bases. CDR1 SGHTA and CDR2 FQGTGA come from the germline V gene. V was clipped by 3 bases and J by 3 bases; unmatched bases: 2. The CDR3 spans 15 residues. CDR3 sequence: CASSFTSGYTGELFF. The DNA of the CDR3 is TGTGCCAGCAGCTTCACTAGCGGGTACACCGGGGAGCTGTTTTTT.

This chain links TRBV6-6 with TRBJ1-1; D may be TRBD1 (5 bases). The CDR3 has 13 amino acids. Trimming took off 3 bases at V and 6 bases at J, with 11 bases between the two ends. CDR1 is MNHNY and CDR2 is SVGAGI in the germline V gene (reference sequence). The CDR3 loop is CASSYLGDAEAFF. CDR3 in DNA: TGTGCCAGCAGTTATCTCGGGGACGCTGAAGCTTTCTTT.

V usage is TRBV4-1 and J usage is TRBJ2-3; 10 bases align to TRBD2. V lost 1 base to trimming and J lost 6 bases; unmatched junction nucleotides: 4. The CDR3 consists of 15 residues. The V gene's germline CDR1 is MGHRA and CDR2 YSYEKL. The CDR3 spells CASSQAGLAPDTQYF. In nucleotides, the CDR3 is TGCGCCAGCAGCCAAGCGGGACTAGCGCCGGATACGCAGTATTTT.